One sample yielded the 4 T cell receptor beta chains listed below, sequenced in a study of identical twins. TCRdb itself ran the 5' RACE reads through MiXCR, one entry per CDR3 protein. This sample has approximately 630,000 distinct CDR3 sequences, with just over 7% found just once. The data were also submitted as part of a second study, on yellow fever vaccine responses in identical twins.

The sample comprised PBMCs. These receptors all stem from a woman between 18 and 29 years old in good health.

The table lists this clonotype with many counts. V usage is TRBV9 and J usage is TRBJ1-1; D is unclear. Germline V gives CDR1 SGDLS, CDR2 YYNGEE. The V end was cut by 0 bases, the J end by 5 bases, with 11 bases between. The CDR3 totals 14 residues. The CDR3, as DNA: TGTGCCAGCAGCGTAGGTCCGGGGAAAACTGAAGCTTTCTTT. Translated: CASSVGPGKTEAFF.

CDR3 loop: CASRFGPPLMETQYF. CDR3 DNA: TGCGCCAGCAGATTCGGGCCCCCTTTGATGGAGACCCAGTACTTC. The chain links TRBV5-1 to TRBJ2-5; D is unclear. The CDR3 is 15 residues long. Germline CDR1 is SGHRS and CDR2 is YFSETQ. The V gene lost 5 bases and the J gene lost 5 bases, with 19 bases spanning the gap.

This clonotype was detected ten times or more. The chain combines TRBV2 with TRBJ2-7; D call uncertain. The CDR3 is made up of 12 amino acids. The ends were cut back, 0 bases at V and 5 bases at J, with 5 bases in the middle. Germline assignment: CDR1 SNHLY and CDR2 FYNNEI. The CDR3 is CASSEAGHEQYV. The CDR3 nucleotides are TGTGCCAGCAGTGAAGCGGGTCACGAGCAGTACGTC.

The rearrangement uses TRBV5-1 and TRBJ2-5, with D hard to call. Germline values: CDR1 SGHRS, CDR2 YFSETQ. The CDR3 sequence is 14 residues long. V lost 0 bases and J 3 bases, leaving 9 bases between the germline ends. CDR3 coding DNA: TGCGCCAGCAGCTTGGTCGACATTAAAGAGACCCAGTACTTC. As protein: CASSLVDIKETQYF.